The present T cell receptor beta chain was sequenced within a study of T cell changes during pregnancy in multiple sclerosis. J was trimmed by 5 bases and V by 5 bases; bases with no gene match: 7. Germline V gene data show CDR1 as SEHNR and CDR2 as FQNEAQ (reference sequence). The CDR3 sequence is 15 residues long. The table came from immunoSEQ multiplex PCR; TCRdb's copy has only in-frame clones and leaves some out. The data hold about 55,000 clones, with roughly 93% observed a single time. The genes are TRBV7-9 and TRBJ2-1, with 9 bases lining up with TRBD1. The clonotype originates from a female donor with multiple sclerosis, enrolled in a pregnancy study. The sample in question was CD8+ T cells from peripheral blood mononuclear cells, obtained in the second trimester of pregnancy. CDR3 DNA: TGTGCCAGCAGCCGACAGGGGGGTATCCACAATGAGCAGTTCTTC. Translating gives CASSRQGGIHNEQFF.